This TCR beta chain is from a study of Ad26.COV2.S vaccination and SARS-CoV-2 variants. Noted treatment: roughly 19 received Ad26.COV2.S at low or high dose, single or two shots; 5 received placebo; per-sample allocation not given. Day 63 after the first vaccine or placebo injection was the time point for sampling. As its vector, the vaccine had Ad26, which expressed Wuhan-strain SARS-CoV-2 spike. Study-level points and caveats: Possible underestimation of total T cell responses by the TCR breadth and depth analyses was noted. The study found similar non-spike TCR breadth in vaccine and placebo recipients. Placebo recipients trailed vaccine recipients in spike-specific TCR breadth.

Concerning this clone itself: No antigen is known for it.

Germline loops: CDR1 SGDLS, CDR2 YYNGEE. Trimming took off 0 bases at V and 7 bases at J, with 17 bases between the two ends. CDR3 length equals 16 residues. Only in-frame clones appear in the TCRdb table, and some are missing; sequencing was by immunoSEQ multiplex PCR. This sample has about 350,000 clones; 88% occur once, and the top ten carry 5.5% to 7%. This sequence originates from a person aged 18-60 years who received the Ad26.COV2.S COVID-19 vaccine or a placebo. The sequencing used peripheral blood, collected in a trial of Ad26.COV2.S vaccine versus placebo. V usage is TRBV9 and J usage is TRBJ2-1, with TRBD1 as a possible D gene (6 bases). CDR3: CASSVAIVSQGNEQFF. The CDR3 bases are TGTGCCAGCAGCGTAGCTATAGTTTCCCAGGGGAATGAGCAGTTCTTC.